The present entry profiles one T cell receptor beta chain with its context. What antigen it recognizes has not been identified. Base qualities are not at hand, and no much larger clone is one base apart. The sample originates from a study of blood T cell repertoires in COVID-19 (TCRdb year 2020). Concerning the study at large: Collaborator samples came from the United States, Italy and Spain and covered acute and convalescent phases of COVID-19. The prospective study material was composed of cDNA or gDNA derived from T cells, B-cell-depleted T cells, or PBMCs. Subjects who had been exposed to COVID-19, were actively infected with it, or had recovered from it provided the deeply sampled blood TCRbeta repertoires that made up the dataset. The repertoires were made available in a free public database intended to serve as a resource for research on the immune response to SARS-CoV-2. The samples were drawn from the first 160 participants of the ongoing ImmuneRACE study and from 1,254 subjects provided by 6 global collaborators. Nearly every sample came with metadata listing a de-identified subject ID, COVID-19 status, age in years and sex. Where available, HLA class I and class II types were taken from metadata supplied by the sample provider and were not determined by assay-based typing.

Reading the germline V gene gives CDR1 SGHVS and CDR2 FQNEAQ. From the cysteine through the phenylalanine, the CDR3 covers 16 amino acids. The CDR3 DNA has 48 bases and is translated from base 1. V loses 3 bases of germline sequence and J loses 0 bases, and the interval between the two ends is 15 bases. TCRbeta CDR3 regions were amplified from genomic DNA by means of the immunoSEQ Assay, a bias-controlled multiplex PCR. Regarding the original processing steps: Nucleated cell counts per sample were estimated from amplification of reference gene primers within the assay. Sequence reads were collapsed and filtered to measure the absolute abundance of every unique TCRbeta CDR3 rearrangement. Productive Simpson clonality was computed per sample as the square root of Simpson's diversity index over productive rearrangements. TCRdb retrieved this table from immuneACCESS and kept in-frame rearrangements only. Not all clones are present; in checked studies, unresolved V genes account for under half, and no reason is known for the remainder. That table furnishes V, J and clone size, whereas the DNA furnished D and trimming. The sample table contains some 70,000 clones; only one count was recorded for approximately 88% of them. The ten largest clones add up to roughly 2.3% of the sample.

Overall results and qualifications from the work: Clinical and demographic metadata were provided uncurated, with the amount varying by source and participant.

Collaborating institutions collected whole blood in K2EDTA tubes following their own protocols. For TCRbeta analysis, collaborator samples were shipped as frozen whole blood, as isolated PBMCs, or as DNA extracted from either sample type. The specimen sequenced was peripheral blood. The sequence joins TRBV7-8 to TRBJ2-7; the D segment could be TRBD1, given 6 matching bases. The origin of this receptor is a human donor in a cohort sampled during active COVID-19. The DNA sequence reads TGTGCCAGCAGCTTGGGGGCAGGGCGAATCTCCTACGAGCAGTACTTC. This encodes CASSLGAGRISYEQYF.